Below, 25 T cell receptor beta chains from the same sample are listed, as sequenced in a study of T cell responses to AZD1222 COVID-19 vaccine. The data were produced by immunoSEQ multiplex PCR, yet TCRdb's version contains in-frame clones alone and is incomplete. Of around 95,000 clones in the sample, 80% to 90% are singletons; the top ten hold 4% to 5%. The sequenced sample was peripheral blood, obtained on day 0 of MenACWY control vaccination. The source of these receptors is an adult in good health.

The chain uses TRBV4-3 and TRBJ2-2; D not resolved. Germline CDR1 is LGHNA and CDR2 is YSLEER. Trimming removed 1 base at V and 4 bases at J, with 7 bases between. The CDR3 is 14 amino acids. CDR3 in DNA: TGCGCCAGCAGCCAAGGGCACACCACCGGGGAGCTGTTTTTT. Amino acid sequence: CASSQGHTTGELFF.

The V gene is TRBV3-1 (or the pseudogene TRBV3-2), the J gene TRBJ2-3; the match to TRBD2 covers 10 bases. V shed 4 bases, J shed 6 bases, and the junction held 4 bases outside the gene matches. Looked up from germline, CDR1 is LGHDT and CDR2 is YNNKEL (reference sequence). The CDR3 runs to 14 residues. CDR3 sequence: CASSRGLASDTQYF. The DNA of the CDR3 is TGTGCCAGCAGCCGGGGACTAGCGTCGGATACGCAGTATTTT.

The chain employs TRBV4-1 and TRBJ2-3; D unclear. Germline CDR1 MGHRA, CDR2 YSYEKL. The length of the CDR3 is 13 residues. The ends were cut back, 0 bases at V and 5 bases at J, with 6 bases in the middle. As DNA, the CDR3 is TGCGCCAGCAGCCAAGATTTCGTAGATACGCAGTATTTT. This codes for CASSQDFVDTQYF.

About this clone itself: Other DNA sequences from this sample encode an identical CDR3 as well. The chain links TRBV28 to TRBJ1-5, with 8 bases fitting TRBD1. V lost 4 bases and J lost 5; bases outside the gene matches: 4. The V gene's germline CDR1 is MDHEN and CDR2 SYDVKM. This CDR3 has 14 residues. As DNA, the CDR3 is TGTGCCAGCAGTTCCGGGACAGGTTATCAGCCCCAGCATTTT. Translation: CASSSGTGYQPQHF.

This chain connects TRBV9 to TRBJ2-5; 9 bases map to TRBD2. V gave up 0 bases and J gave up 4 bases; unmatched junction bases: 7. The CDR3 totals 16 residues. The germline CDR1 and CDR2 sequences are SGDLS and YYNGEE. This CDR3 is CASSVGASGTPETQYF. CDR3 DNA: TGTGCCAGCAGCGTAGGGGCTAGCGGGACCCCAGAGACCCAGTACTTC.

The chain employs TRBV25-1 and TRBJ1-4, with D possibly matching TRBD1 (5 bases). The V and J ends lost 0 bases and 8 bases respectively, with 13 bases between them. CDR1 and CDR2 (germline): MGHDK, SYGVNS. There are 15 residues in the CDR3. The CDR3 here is CASSEYGGEREKLFF. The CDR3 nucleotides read TGTGCCAGCAGTGAATACGGAGGGGAAAGGGAAAAACTGTTTTTT.

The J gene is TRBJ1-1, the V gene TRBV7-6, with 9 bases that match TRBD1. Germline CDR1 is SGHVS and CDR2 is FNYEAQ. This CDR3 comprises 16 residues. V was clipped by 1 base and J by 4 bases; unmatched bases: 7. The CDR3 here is CASSLEQGAFGTEAFF. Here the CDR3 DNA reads TGTGCCAGCAGCTTAGAACAGGGGGCGTTTGGCACTGAAGCTTTCTTT.

In DNA, the CDR3 is TGTGCCTGGAACGGTGACTCGGAAGAGACCCAGTACTTC. It specifies CAWNGDSEETQYF. The chain is built from TRBV30 and TRBJ2-5; D call uncertain. CDR3 length: 13 amino acids. Trimming left V 4 bases short and J 3 bases short, with 12 bases between. Germline-derived CDR1 and CDR2 are GTSNPN and SVGIG (reference sequence). Filled out from reference TRBV30 and TRBJ2-5, the complete variable domain reads SQTIHQWPATLVQPVGSPLSLECTVEGTSNPNLYWYRQAAGRGLQLLFYSVGIGQISSEVPQNLSASRPQDRQFILSSKKLLLSDSGFYLCAWNGDSEETQYFGPGTRLLVL.

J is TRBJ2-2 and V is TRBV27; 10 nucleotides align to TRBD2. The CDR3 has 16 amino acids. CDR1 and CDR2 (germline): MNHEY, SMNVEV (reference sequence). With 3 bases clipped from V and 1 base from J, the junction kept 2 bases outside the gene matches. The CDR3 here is CASSFSGGRNTGELFF. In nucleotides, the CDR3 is TGTGCCAGCAGTTTTAGCGGGGGGCGGAACACCGGGGAGCTGTTTTTT.

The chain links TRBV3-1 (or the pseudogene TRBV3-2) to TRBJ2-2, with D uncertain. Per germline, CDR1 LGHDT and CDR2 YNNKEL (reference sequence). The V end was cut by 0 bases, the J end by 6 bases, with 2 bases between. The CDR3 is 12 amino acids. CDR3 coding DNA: TGTGCCAGCAGCCAAGATGCCGGGGAGCTGTTTTTT. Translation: CASSQDAGELFF.

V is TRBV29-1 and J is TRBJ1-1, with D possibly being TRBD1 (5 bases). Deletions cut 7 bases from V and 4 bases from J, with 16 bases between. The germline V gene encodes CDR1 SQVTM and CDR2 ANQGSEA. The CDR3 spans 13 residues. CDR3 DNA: TGCAGCGCTGGGGGGGGTTTGGGCACTGAAGCTTTCTTT. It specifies CSAGGGLGTEAFF.

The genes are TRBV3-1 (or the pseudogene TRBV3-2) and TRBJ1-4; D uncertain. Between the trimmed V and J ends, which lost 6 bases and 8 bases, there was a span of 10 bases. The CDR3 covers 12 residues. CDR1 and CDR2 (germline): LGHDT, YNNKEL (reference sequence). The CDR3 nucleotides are TGTGCCAGCAGGTTCTCTGGGGAAAAACTGTTTTTT. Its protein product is CASRFSGEKLFF.

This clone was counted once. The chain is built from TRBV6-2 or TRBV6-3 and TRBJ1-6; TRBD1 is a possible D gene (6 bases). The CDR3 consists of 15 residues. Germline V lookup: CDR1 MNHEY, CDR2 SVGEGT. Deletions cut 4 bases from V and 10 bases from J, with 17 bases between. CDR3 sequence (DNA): TGTGCCAGCAGTTCCTTCCCCGGACAGACCTCACCCCTCCACTTT. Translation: CASSSFPGQTSPLHF.

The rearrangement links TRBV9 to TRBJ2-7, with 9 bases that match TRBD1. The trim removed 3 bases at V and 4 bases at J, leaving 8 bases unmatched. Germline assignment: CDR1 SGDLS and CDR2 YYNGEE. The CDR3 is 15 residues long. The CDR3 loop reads CASSGPGTGIYEQYF. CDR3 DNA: TGTGCCAGCAGCGGCCCCGGGACAGGGATTTACGAGCAGTACTTC.

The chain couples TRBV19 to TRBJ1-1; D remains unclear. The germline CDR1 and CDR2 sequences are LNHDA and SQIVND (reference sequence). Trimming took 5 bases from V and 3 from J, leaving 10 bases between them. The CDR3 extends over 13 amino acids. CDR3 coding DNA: TGTGCCAGTAGTCCCTTGGGGTACACTGAAGCTTTCTTT. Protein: CASSPLGYTEAFF. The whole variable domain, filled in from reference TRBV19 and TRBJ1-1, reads DGGITQSPKYLFRKEGQNVTLSCEQNLNHDAMYWYRQDPGQGLRLIYYSQIVNDFQKGDIAEGYSVSREKKESFPLTVTSAQKNPTAFYLCASSPLGYTEAFFGQGTRLTVV.

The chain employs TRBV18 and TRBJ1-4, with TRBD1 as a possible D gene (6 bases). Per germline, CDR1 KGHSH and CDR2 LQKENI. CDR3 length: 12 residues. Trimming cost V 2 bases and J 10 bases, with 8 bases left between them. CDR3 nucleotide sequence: TGTGCCAGCTCACCAACGGGGGCAAAACTGTTTTTT. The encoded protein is CASSPTGAKLFF.

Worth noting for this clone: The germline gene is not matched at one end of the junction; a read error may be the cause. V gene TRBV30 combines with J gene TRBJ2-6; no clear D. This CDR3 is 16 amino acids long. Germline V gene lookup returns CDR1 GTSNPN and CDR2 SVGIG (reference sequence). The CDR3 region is CAWSANHGSGANVLTF. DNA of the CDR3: TGTGCCTGGAGTGCCAACCACGGGTCTGGAGCCAACGTCCTGACTTTC.

CDR3 in amino acids: CASSAGSSYNEQFF. The CDR3 nucleotides are TGTGCCAGCAGCGCGGGGAGCTCCTACAATGAGCAGTTCTTC. This chain uses TRBV9 with TRBJ2-1; a weak D match, TRBD2 (5 bases). Deletions cut 3 bases from V and 0 bases from J, with 7 bases between. The CDR3 sequence is 14 residues long. Germline V CDR1 and CDR2: SGDLS, YYNGEE. Filled out from reference TRBV9 and TRBJ2-1, the complete variable domain reads DSGVTQTPKHLITATGQRVTLRCSPRSGDLSVYWYQQSLDQGLQFLIQYYNGEERAKGNILERFSAQQFPDLHSELNLSSLELGDSALYFCASSAGSSYNEQFFGPGTRLTVL.

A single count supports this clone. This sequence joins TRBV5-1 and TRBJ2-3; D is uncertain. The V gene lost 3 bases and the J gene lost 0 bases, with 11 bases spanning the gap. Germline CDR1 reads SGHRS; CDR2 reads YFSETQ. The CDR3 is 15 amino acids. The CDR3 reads CASSWTDASTDTQYF. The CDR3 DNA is TGCGCCAGCAGCTGGACGGACGCTAGCACAGATACGCAGTATTTT.

CDR3 sequence: CASSYPGSGNQPQHF. As DNA, the CDR3 is TGTGCCAGCAGTTACCCTGGGTCGGGCAATCAGCCCCAGCATTTT. V and J are TRBV6-5 and TRBJ1-5; D uncertain. CDR3 length: 15 residues. V lost 2 bases, J lost 2 bases, and 10 bases lay in between. Germline CDR1 is MNHEY and CDR2 is SVGAGI.

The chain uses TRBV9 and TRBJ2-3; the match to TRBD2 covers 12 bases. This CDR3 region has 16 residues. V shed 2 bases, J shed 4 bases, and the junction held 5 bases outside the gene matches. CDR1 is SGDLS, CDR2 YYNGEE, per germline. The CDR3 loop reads CASSVGLAGFADTQYF. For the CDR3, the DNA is TGTGCCAGCAGCGTCGGACTAGCGGGGTTCGCAGATACGCAGTATTTT.

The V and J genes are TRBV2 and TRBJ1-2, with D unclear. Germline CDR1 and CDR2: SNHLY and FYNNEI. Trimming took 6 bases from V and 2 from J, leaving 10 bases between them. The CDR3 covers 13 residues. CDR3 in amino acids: CASRPRGNYGYTF. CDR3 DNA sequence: TGTGCCAGCAGGCCGAGAGGGAACTATGGCTACACCTTC.

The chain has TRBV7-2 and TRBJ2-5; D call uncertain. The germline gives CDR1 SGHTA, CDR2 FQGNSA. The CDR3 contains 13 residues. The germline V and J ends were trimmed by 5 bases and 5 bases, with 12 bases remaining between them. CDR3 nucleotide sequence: TGTGCCAGCAGCAGAGAACATCGGGAGACCCAGTACTTC. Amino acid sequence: CASSREHRETQYF.

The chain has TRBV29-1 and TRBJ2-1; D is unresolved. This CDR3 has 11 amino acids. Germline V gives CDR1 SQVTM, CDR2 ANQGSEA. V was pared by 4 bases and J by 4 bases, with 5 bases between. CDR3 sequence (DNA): TGCAGCGTTGGCGCTTACAATGAGCAGTTCTTC. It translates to CSVGAYNEQFF.

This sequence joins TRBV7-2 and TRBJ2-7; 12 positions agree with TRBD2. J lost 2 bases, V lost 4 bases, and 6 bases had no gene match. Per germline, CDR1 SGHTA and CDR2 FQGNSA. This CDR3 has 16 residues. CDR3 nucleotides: TGTGCCAGCAGCTCCCTAGCGGGAGGGGGGCCCTACGAGCAGTACTTC. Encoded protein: CASSSLAGGGPYEQYF.